The 17 T cell receptor beta chains given below trace back to one sample, sequenced in a study of blood T cell repertoires in COVID-19. Repertoires were generated with immunoSEQ multiplex PCR, while TCRdb's copy carries only in-frame clones and drops some. The table has over 450,000 clones, 75% to 90% seen once. Sequenced input: peripheral blood. The source of these receptors is a man aged 18 to 30 with COVID-19, enrolled during active disease.

The count of this clone is one. The J gene is TRBJ2-2, the V gene TRBV24-1, with 10 bases identical to TRBD2. The CDR3 consists of 18 residues. V trimming: 9 bases; J trimming: 0 bases; junction bases outside the gene matches: 12. Germline CDR1 and CDR2: KGHDR and SFDVKD. In DNA, the CDR3 is TGTGCCACCCTACAAATTGGACTAGCGGAAGCGAACACCGGGGAGCTGTTTTTT. The encoded protein is CATLQIGLAEANTGELFF.

V and J are TRBV5-1 and TRBJ1-1; no firm D call. This CDR3 has 14 residues. V was clipped by 1 base and J by 0 bases, with 7 bases between them. Germline CDR1 reads SGHRS; CDR2 reads YFSETQ. The CDR3 protein is CASSLTVMNTEAFF. The CDR3 DNA reads as TGCGCCAGCAGCTTGACGGTAATGAACACTGAAGCTTTCTTT.

The table lists this clone with a count of one. The chain links TRBV13 to TRBJ2-3, with TRBD2 matching over 8 bases. J gave up 2 bases and V 1 base, and 2 bases lay outside the gene matches. CDR1 and CDR2 from the germline V gene are PRHDT and FYEKMQ (reference sequence). The CDR3 has 15 amino acids. CDR3 sequence (DNA): TGTGCCAGCAGCTTAGAGGGACTAGTCACAGATACGCAGTATTTT. As protein: CASSLEGLVTDTQYF.

The genes are TRBV5-1 and TRBJ1-3; possible D gene TRBD1, 5 bases. Trimming took off 1 base at V and 4 bases at J, with 15 bases between the two ends. In germline, CDR1 is SGHRS, CDR2 YFSETQ. The CDR3 is 16 residues long. The CDR3 is CASSLPAAGPGNTIYF. CDR3 DNA sequence: TGCGCCAGCAGCTTGCCGGCTGCAGGGCCAGGAAACACCATATATTTT.

The chain is built from TRBV12-5 and TRBJ1-4; the D is unclear. With 6 bases removed from V and 0 bases from J, the gap between germline ends came to 8 bases. This CDR3 is 14 amino acids long. Per germline, CDR1 LGHNT and CDR2 FRNRAP. The DNA of the CDR3 is TGTGCTAGTGGGCTATATGCAACTAATGAAAAACTGTTTTTT. Its protein is CASGLYATNEKLFF.

This chain joins TRBV7-8 and TRBJ2-5; 10 bases are a match to TRBD1. V dropped 2 bases and J dropped 6; count of bases not matched to a gene: 6. The CDR3 runs 15 residues. Germline CDR1 reads SGHVS; CDR2 reads FQNEAQ. The CDR3, as DNA: TGTGCCAGCAGCTTATGGGGGACAGGGGTAAAGACCCAGTACTTC. Its protein product is CASSLWGTGVKTQYF.

The chain employs TRBV5-4 and TRBJ2-1; 10 nucleotides match TRBD2. The V gene end was trimmed by 4 bases and the J gene end by 8 bases; junction bases not matched to a gene: 6. CDR1 and CDR2 (germline): SGHNT, YYREEE (reference sequence). The CDR3 covers 14 residues. The CDR3, as DNA: TGTGCCAGCAGCGAGCGGGGGGGCCTGGATGAGCAGTTCTTC. This sequence encodes CASSERGGLDEQFF.

The CDR3 here is CASSGEGRLEPQHF. As DNA, the CDR3 is TGCGCCAGCAGTGGTGAGGGCAGGTTAGAGCCCCAGCATTTT. This sequence joins TRBV10-2 and TRBJ1-5, with D unresolved. CDR3 length: 14 amino acids. Trimming took 4 bases from V and 8 from J, leaving 15 bases between them. Per the germline V gene, CDR1 is WSHSY and CDR2 is SAAADI.

The chain joins TRBV9 to TRBJ2-3; D remains unclear. Germline V gene sequence: CDR1 SGDLS, CDR2 YYNGEE. The CDR3 has 12 amino acids. Trimming pared 1 base from V and 6 bases from J, leaving 6 bases between. Here the CDR3 DNA reads TGTGCCAGCAGCGTACAGGCGGATACGCAGTATTTT. Amino acid sequence: CASSVQADTQYF. Variable domain in full (rest from reference TRBV9 and TRBJ2-3): DSGVTQTPKHLITATGQRVTLRCSPRSGDLSVYWYQQSLDQGLQFLIQYYNGEERAKGNILERFSAQQFPDLHSELNLSSLELGDSALYFCASSVQADTQYFGPGTRLTVL.

The chain joins TRBV6-1 to TRBJ1-2; D ambiguous. The V and J ends lost 2 bases and 8 bases respectively, with 9 bases between them. Germline CDR1 and CDR2: MNHNS and SASEGT. The CDR3 sequence is 12 residues long. In DNA, the CDR3 is TGTGCCAGCAGTGAATTGAGATGGGGCTACACCTTC. This codes for CASSELRWGYTF.

This clone was detected once. The chain employs TRBV7-9 and TRBJ2-3; 12 bases agree with TRBD1. This CDR3 has 18 residues. J lost 0 bases, V lost 3 bases, and 7 bases had no gene match. Looked up from germline, CDR1 is SEHNR and CDR2 is FQNEAQ (reference sequence). The CDR3 DNA sequence: TGTGCCAGCAGCTTCACCGGGACAGGGGGCTTGAGCACAGATACGCAGTATTTT. This translates into CASSFTGTGGLSTDTQYF.

This chain connects TRBV9 to TRBJ2-2; D ambiguous. The CDR3 is made up of 13 amino acids. V was pared by 0 bases and J by 4 bases, with 4 bases between. Germline V gives CDR1 SGDLS, CDR2 YYNGEE. The CDR3 DNA reads TGTGCCAGCAGCGTAGACTCCACCGGGGAGCTGTTTTTT. It encodes CASSVDSTGELFF.

Details on this clone: A junction boundary mismatches the germline segment, possibly from a read error. The V call is TRBV6-5, the J call TRBJ1-2; no clear D gene. The CDR3 contains 12 residues. CDR1 and CDR2 from the germline V gene are MNHEY and SVGAGI. The CDR3 reads CAGSSANYGYTF. DNA of the CDR3: TGTGCCGGCAGTTCGGCTAACTATGGCTACACCTTC.

The rearrangement uses TRBV7-2 and TRBJ2-7; D is perhaps TRBD2 (6 bases). The germline V and J ends were trimmed by 0 bases and 2 bases, with 17 bases remaining between them. The CDR3 extends over 17 amino acids. Germline V lookup: CDR1 SGHTA, CDR2 FQGNSA. The CDR3: CASSLAGQTRTPYEQYF. CDR3 nucleotides: TGTGCCAGCAGCTTAGCGGGCCAGACTAGAACCCCCTACGAGCAGTACTTC.

The DNA of the CDR3 is TGCGCCAGCAGCCACAGTAATAGCAATCAGCCCCAGCATTTT. Translation gives CASSHSNSNQPQHF. The rearrangement links TRBV4-1 to TRBJ1-5; D not resolved. V lost 3 bases, J lost 0 bases, and 6 bases lay in between. CDR3 length: 14 residues. Looked up from germline, CDR1 is MGHRA and CDR2 is YSYEKL.

The chain uses TRBV5-6 and TRBJ1-4, with 9 bases identical to TRBD1. Trimming removed 4 bases from V and 5 bases from J; junction bases left unmatched: 6. This CDR3 is 15 amino acids long. Germline V CDR1 and CDR2: SGHDT, YYEEEE. In DNA form, the CDR3 reads TGTGCCAGCAGCCCGAGCGGGACAGGGAATGAAAAACTGTTTTTT. Its protein product is CASSPSGTGNEKLFF.

The J gene is TRBJ2-1, the V gene TRBV7-3; maybe TRBD1 (8 bases). Trimming cost V 0 bases and J 9 bases, with 15 bases left between them. CDR3 length: 15 amino acids. Per germline, CDR1 SGHTA and CDR2 FQGTGA. The CDR3 here is CASSLTRTGRGEQFF. The DNA of the CDR3 is TGTGCCAGCAGCTTAACTAGGACAGGGAGGGGTGAGCAGTTCTTC.